The subject of this entry is one T cell receptor beta chain. In TCRdb, the 5' RACE reads were re-called with MiXCR into one record per CDR3 protein. The top ten clones hold around 13% of a sample with hundreds of thousands of distinct CDR3 sequences, 15% to 20% of them seen once. The data belong to a study of identical twins. V was pared by 3 bases and J by 7 bases, with 16 bases between. Germline V CDR1 and CDR2: SGHVS, FQNEAQ. This CDR3 is 14 amino acids long. The same data also contributed to another study, on T cells expressing NK-cell markers.

This chain uses TRBV7-8 with TRBJ2-7, with TRBD2 as a possible D gene (6 bases). The clonotype originates from a woman aged 18-35 years in good health. Sample: PBMCs. CDR3 nucleotides: TGTGCCAGCAGCTTGCGTGGTGCGGGGCGGGAGCAGTACTTC. This encodes CASSLRGAGREQYF. Full variable domain (missing parts from reference TRBV7-8 and TRBJ2-7): GAGVSQSPRYKVAKRGQDVALRCDPISGHVSLFWYQQALGQGPEFLTYFQNEAQLDKSGLPSDRFFAERPEGSVSTLKIQRTQQEDSAVYLCASSLRGAGREQYFGPGTRLTVT.